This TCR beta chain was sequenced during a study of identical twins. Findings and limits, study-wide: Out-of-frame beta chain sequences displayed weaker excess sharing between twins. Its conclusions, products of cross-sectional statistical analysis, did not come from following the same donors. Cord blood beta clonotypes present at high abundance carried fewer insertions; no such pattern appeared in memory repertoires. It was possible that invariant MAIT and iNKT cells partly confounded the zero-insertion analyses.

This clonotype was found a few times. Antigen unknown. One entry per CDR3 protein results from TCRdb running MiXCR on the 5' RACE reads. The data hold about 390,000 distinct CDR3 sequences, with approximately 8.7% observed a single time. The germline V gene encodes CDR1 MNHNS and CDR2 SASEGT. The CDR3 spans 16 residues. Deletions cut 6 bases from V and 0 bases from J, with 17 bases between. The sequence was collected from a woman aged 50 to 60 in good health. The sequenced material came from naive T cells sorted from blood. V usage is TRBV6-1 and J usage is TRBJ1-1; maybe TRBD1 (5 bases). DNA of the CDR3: TGTGCCAGCAGCGACGTTGGGGGAGGGATGAACACTGAAGCTTTCTTT. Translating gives CASSDVGGGMNTEAFF.